Below are 25 T cell receptor beta chains sequenced from a single sample in a study of PD-1 blockade in classical Hodgkin lymphoma. Relapse was seen in all patients after autologous stem cell transplantation, and brentuximab vedotin exposure was variable. The method was immunoSEQ multiplex PCR; TCRdb's version includes in-frame clones alone and lacks a portion of them. Of around 60,000 clones listed, 88% are singletons. Sequencing used peripheral blood mononuclear cells (PBMCs), obtained before the second cycle of nivolumab. These receptor sequences come from a human donor with classical Hodgkin lymphoma.

As DNA, the CDR3 is TGCGCCAGCAGCTTGGTCGGTAGCGGGGAGACCCAGTACTTC. Protein product: CASSLVGSGETQYF. V usage is TRBV5-1 and J usage is TRBJ2-5; TRBD2 matches at 7 bases. V lost 0 bases to trimming and J lost 5 bases; unmatched junction nucleotides: 4. The CDR3 loop spans 14 amino acids. The germline gives CDR1 SGHRS, CDR2 YFSETQ. The whole variable domain, filled in from reference TRBV5-1 and TRBJ2-5, reads KAGVTQTPRYLIKTRGQQVTLSCSPISGHRSVSWYQQTPGQGLQFLFEYFSETQRNKGNFPGRFSGRQFSNSRSEMNVSTLELGDSALYLCASSLVGSGETQYFGPGTRLLVL.

The chain carries TRBV15 and TRBJ2-1, with 8 bases fitting TRBD1. The CDR3 is 14 amino acids. V lost 9 bases and J lost 0; bases outside the gene matches: 4. Germline values: CDR1 LNHNV, CDR2 YYDKDF (reference sequence). The CDR3 is CATTGASSYNEQFF. For the CDR3, the DNA is TGTGCCACGACAGGGGCGAGCTCCTACAATGAGCAGTTCTTC.

The V call is TRBV29-1, the J call TRBJ1-5; D is perhaps TRBD1 (5 bases). Trimming shortened V by 8 bases and J by 7 bases, and 24 bases separated the two germline ends. This CDR3 contains 15 residues. Germline lookup yields CDR1 SQVTM and CDR2 ANQGSEA. CDR3 residues: CSTLLTGVMVQPQHF. In nucleotides, the CDR3 is TGCAGCACCCTCCTGACGGGGGTCATGGTACAGCCCCAGCATTTT. Full variable domain (remainder filled in from reference TRBV29-1 and TRBJ1-5): SAVISQKPSRDICQRGTSLTIQCQVDSQVTMMFWYRQQPGQSLTLIATANQGSEATYESGFVIDKFPISRPNLTFSTLTVSNMSPEDSSIYLCSTLLTGVMVQPQHFGDGTRLSIL.

V gene TRBV9 combines with J gene TRBJ2-7, with TRBD2 matching over 14 bases. Looked up from germline, CDR1 is SGDLS and CDR2 is YYNGEE. This CDR3 is 17 amino acids long. Losses at the gene ends were 4 bases for V and 2 bases for J; bases not matched to a gene: 8. The CDR3 here is CASSRGLAGANTYEQYF. CDR3 sequence (DNA): TGTGCCAGCAGCCGGGGACTAGCGGGGGCGAATACCTACGAGCAGTACTTC.

The V call is TRBV9, the J call TRBJ1-5; TRBD1 matches at 8 bases. Germline V gene sequence: CDR1 SGDLS, CDR2 YYNGEE. This CDR3 is 15 amino acids long. The V segment lost 0 bases and the J segment 3 bases; nucleotides outside the gene matches: 2. This CDR3 reads CASSVGTGNNQPQHF. CDR3 in DNA: TGTGCCAGCAGCGTAGGGACAGGGAACAATCAGCCCCAGCATTTT.

The chain joins TRBV5-1 to TRBJ1-6; 11 nucleotides align to TRBD1. This CDR3 has 17 amino acids. Germline values: CDR1 SGHRS, CDR2 YFSETQ. V lost 0 bases and J lost 6; bases outside the gene matches: 5. In DNA form, the CDR3 reads TGCGCCAGCAGCTTGGGCGGACAGGGGGCGGGTAATTCACCCCTCCACTTT. It specifies CASSLGGQGAGNSPLHF.

The chain recombines TRBV6-1 with TRBJ2-4; TRBD2 might be the D (6 bases). The CDR3 has 19 amino acids. The V gene lost 5 bases and the J gene lost 8 bases, with 31 bases spanning the gap. Germline CDR1 and CDR2: MNHNS and SASEGT. In DNA form, the CDR3 reads TGTGCCAGCAGTAAAGTTCCGGGACCCGGGACGGGGGACGGAGACATTCAGTACTTC. This codes for CASSKVPGPGTGDGDIQYF.

The V call is TRBV28, the J call TRBJ2-4; the D gene is possibly TRBD2 (6 bases). The CDR3 spans 14 residues. The ends were cut back, 7 bases at V and 1 base at J, with 11 bases in the middle. Germline values: CDR1 MDHEN, CDR2 SYDVKM. This CDR3 is CASTKGLAKNIQYF. CDR3 in DNA: TGTGCCAGCACCAAGGGACTGGCCAAAAACATTCAGTACTTC.

This chain connects TRBV7-9 to TRBJ2-5, with TRBD2 matching over 13 bases. Germline V gene lookup returns CDR1 SEHNR and CDR2 FQNEAQ (reference sequence). V shed 4 bases and J 5 bases; nucleotides not matched to a gene: 10. The CDR3 spans 17 residues. Here the CDR3 reads CASSSGTSGVVRETQYF. The CDR3 region has the DNA TGTGCCAGCAGCTCCGGGACTAGCGGGGTCGTGCGGGAGACCCAGTACTTC.

The chain employs TRBV6-5 and TRBJ1-2; D ambiguous. V shed 8 bases and J shed 6 bases, with 22 bases lying between them. The germline gives CDR1 MNHEY, CDR2 SVGAGI. The CDR3 is 15 residues long. CDR3 in DNA: TGTGCCAGCTTAGGGTTCGGCCCATCGATCGATGGCTACACCTTC. It codes for CASLGFGPSIDGYTF.

The rearrangement joins TRBV28 to TRBJ2-6; D gene uncertain. The V gene lost 1 base and the J gene lost 0 bases, with 7 bases spanning the gap. CDR1 MDHEN and CDR2 SYDVKM come from the germline V gene. The CDR3 runs to 16 residues. In nucleotides, the CDR3 is TGTGCCAGCAGTTTATTGGGGATCTCTGGGGCCAACGTCCTGACTTTC. Protein product: CASSLLGISGANVLTF.

The V and J genes are TRBV2 and TRBJ1-1; no clear D gene. The CDR3 runs to 18 residues. Germline CDR1 and CDR2: SNHLY and FYNNEI. V dropped 1 base and J dropped 0 bases, with 18 bases sitting between them. The CDR3 coding sequence is TGTGCCAGCAGTGAAGGCCCCTTTGGACTGCAAATGAACACTGAAGCTTTCTTT. Its translation is CASSEGPFGLQMNTEAFF.

The chain joins TRBV4-1 to TRBJ2-3; D might be TRBD1 or TRBD2, each matching 6 bases. The germline V and J ends were trimmed by 0 bases and 10 bases, with 14 bases remaining between them. The CDR3 spans 14 residues. The germline V gene has CDR1 MGHRA and CDR2 YSYEKL. The chain's CDR3 is CASSQDAGGGPQYF. DNA of the CDR3: TGCGCCAGCAGCCAAGATGCGGGTGGGGGGCCGCAGTATTTT.

The chain carries TRBV27 and TRBJ1-1, with a weak D call TRBD1 (5 bases). Looked up from germline, CDR1 is MNHEY and CDR2 is SMNVEV (reference sequence). The V end lost 6 bases, the J end lost 0 bases, and 20 bases lay between the germline ends. The CDR3 is 17 amino acids. The chain's CDR3 is CASRPGPFSSMNTEAFF. The DNA for the CDR3 is TGTGCCAGCAGACCGGGACCGTTCTCTTCCATGAACACTGAAGCTTTCTTT.

V is TRBV5-1 and J is TRBJ1-1; TRBD1 matches 10 bases. With V trimmed by 6 bases and J by 10 bases, 18 bases remained unmatched. CDR1 and CDR2 from the germline V gene are SGHRS and YFSETQ. The CDR3 contains 16 residues. The CDR3, as DNA: TGCGCCAGCAAACTCGAATTCGACAGGGGGCGTGGGCTAGCTTTCTTT. Its protein product is CASKLEFDRGRGLAFF.

The chain uses TRBV10-2 and TRBJ1-4; D is possibly TRBD1 (5 bases). Trimming cost V 4 bases and J 0 bases, with 18 bases left between them. The CDR3 totals 18 residues. Per germline, CDR1 WSHSY and CDR2 SAAADI. The CDR3 loop reads CASSGPGPNIATNEKLFF. The CDR3 region has the DNA TGCGCCAGCAGTGGACCGGGGCCTAACATTGCAACTAATGAAAAACTGTTTTTT.

This chain connects TRBV5-1 to TRBJ2-5; 10 bases fit TRBD2. CDR1 and CDR2 (germline): SGHRS, YFSETQ. Germline trimming cut 0 bases from V and 5 bases from J; bases unmatched to any gene: 7. This CDR3 contains 16 residues. The CDR3 DNA sequence: TGCGCCAGCAGCTTGGGGGCTAGCGGGGGCTCGGAGACCCAGTACTTC. Residues: CASSLGASGGSETQYF.

The chain employs TRBV27 and TRBJ2-3, with TRBD1 identical over 9 bases. This CDR3 is built from 17 residues. Germline-derived CDR1 and CDR2 are MNHEY and SMNVEV (reference sequence). V shed 0 bases, J shed 0 bases, and the junction held 4 bases outside the gene matches. CDR3 loop: CASSLSTGTGSTDTQYF. In DNA, the CDR3 is TGTGCCAGCAGTTTATCCACTGGGACAGGGAGCACAGATACGCAGTATTTT.

The chain is built from TRBV7-6 and TRBJ2-3; D uncertain. Germline CDR1 is SGHVS and CDR2 is FNYEAQ. The ends were cut back, 2 bases at V and 4 bases at J, with 10 bases in the middle. This CDR3 has 14 residues. The CDR3 here is CASSLKAGADTQYF. The CDR3 coding sequence is TGTGCCAGCAGCTTAAAAGCCGGAGCAGATACGCAGTATTTT.

The rearrangement uses TRBV5-1 and TRBJ2-2, with 7 bases fitting TRBD1. Germline CDR1 and CDR2: SGHRS and YFSETQ. The CDR3 covers 15 residues. V was clipped by 4 bases and J by 4 bases; unmatched bases: 7. This CDR3 is CASSPGAGGTGELFF. In DNA, the CDR3 is TGCGCCAGCAGCCCTGGGGCAGGGGGCACCGGGGAGCTGTTTTTT.

This chain connects TRBV28 to TRBJ1-4, with TRBD1 matching 9 bases. Germline assignment: CDR1 MDHEN and CDR2 SYDVKM. The V segment lost 0 bases and the J segment 14 bases; nucleotides outside the gene matches: 10. CDR3 length equals 15 residues. DNA of the CDR3: TGTGCCAGCAGTTTATGTGAGGGACAGGGTTATGGGCTGTTTTTT. Translated, it gives CASSLCEGQGYGLFF.

The V and J genes are TRBV6-5 and TRBJ2-7; 8 bases line up with TRBD1. Germline lookup yields CDR1 MNHEY and CDR2 SVGAGI. V dropped 6 bases and J dropped 5; count of bases not matched to a gene: 12. The length of the CDR3 is 15 residues. CDR3: CASRDQGARKNEQYF. The CDR3 DNA sequence: TGTGCCAGCAGGGACCAGGGGGCGCGAAAAAACGAGCAGTACTTC.

The chain employs TRBV15 and TRBJ1-4; D is undetermined. CDR1 is LNHNV, CDR2 YYDKDF, per germline (reference sequence). The CDR3 runs to 13 residues. Trimming pared 9 bases from V and 5 bases from J, leaving 13 bases between. CDR3 nucleotides: TGTGCCACGGGTTCCGGCAGGAATGAAAAACTGTTTTTT. This gives the protein CATGSGRNEKLFF.

This chain joins TRBV30 and TRBJ1-3; D remains unclear. Trimming pared 0 bases from V and 4 bases from J, leaving 4 bases between. Germline lookup yields CDR1 GTSNPN and CDR2 SVGIG (reference sequence). This CDR3 comprises 12 residues. The CDR3 sequence: CAWSVLGNTIYF. CDR3 DNA sequence: TGTGCCTGGAGTGTACTGGGAAACACCATATATTTT.

The chain recombines TRBV5-1 with TRBJ2-7; D may correspond to TRBD1 or TRBD2 (5 bases each). The V end lost 1 base, the J end lost 6 bases, and 17 bases lay between the germline ends. CDR1 and CDR2 from the germline V gene are SGHRS and YFSETQ. This CDR3 region has 15 residues. The CDR3 protein is CASSLLGDRAGEQYF. DNA of the CDR3: TGCGCCAGCAGCTTGTTGGGGGACCGGGCCGGCGAGCAGTACTTC. Looking up the rest from reference TRBV5-1 and TRBJ2-7 gives the full variable domain: KAGVTQTPRYLIKTRGQQVTLSCSPISGHRSVSWYQQTPGQGLQFLFEYFSETQRNKGNFPGRFSGRQFSNSRSEMNVSTLELGDSALYLCASSLLGDRAGEQYFGPGTRLTVT.